This is a list of T cell receptor beta chains from one sample in a study of cytomegalovirus exposure and HLA in healthy donors. TCRdb's copy holds only in-frame clones and misses some; the assay was immunoSEQ multiplex PCR. The table shows about 130,000 clones, with 65% to 80% occurring only once. The sample taken for sequencing was PBMCs. The source of these receptors is a human donor in good health. Both conserved end residues are part of each CDR3. The D gene is left open where the match is weak. Size is omitted from some rows. Given values are once, few, many or a class for expanded clones.

abundance	v_gene	j_gene	d_gene	CDR3aa	CDR3nt
-	TRBV7-9	TRBJ1-1	-	CASSPGRGWTEAFF	TGTGCCAGCAGCCCCGGGCGGGGTTGGACTGAAGCTTTCTTT
-	TRBV2	TRBJ2-6	-	CASKTDSGANVLTF	TGTGCCAGCAAAACAGACTCTGGGGCCAACGTCCTGACTTTC
-	TRBV16	TRBJ1-1	TRBD1	CASSQSHRGPLNTEAFF	TGTGCCAGCAGCCAATCTCACAGGGGGCCCTTGAACACTGAAGCTTTCTTT
-	TRBV19	TRBJ2-1	TRBD2	CASSIGLATNEQFF	TGTGCCAGTAGTATCGGACTAGCCACCAATGAGCAGTTCTTC
-	TRBV19	TRBJ1-2	-	CASTTDSTNYGYTF	TGTGCCAGTACCACGGACAGCACTAACTATGGCTACACCTTC
-	TRBV6-6	TRBJ1-4	-	CASSYRTATNEKLFF	TGTGCCAGCAGTTACCGGACTGCAACTAATGAAAAACTGTTTTTT
-	TRBV7-9	TRBJ2-1	TRBD2	CASSLTGTTSDEQFF	TGTGCCAGCAGCCTAACCGGGACTACTAGTGATGAGCAGTTCTTC
few	TRBV6-1	TRBJ1-4	-	CASREGGQGGEKLFF	TGTGCCAGCAGGGAGGGGGGGCAGGGCGGTGAAAAACTGTTTTTT
few	TRBV5-1	TRBJ1-1	-	CASSSRITGELNTEAFF	TGCGCCAGCAGCTCGCGGATCACAGGTGAATTGAACACTGAAGCTTTCTTT
few	TRBV18	TRBJ2-5	TRBD2	CASSPGRVFETQYF	TGTGCCAGCTCACCAGGGAGGGTATTCGAGACCCAGTACTTC
few	TRBV15	TRBJ1-4	-	CATSRAGSNEKLFF	TGTGCCACCAGCAGAGCGGGGTCTAATGAAAAACTGTTTTTT